The next 23 T cell receptor beta chains were all read from a single sample in a study of neurological immune-mediated disorders. TCRdb fed the 5' RACE reads into MiXCR, producing one record per CDR3 protein. Of about 60,000 distinct CDR3 sequences detected, around a tenth appear once; the ten largest clones hold under 15%. Time point: longitudinal time-point 2. Material: PBMCs. Source of these receptors: a man aged 30 to 45 in good health.

This rearrangement joins TRBV5-6 to TRBJ2-3, with 9 bases that match TRBD2. The V segment lost 1 base and the J segment 6 bases; nucleotides outside the gene matches: 6. The CDR3 is made up of 15 amino acids. CDR1 and CDR2 from the germline V gene are SGHDT and YYEEEE. CDR3 sequence reads: CASSLLAGTGDTQYF. The CDR3 coding sequence is TGTGCCAGCAGCTTGCTAGCGGGGACCGGGGATACGCAGTATTTT.

This clonotype showed up many times. The rearrangement joins TRBV24-1 to TRBJ2-7; a possible D gene is TRBD2 (6 bases). The CDR3 is 12 amino acids. Per germline, CDR1 KGHDR and CDR2 SFDVKD. V lost 5 bases, J lost 5 bases, and 9 bases lay in between. This CDR3 is CATSGSGDEQYF. Written as DNA, the CDR3 is TGTGCCACCAGTGGTTCGGGGGACGAGCAGTACTTC.

This clonotype was seen repeatedly, ten times or more. The V and J genes are TRBV10-2 and TRBJ2-7; TRBD1 matches 7 bases. The junction had 8 bases not matched to a gene; V was cut back by 7 bases and J by 2 bases. The V gene's germline CDR1 is WSHSY and CDR2 SAAADI. The length of the CDR3 is 14 residues. The CDR3, as DNA: TGCGCCAGCAAAGTAGACAGGGAGACCTACGAGCAGTACTTC. It translates to CASKVDRETYEQYF.

This clonotype was counted at least ten times. The V and J genes are TRBV15 and TRBJ2-1; D remains ambiguous. Germline CDR1 reads LNHNV; CDR2 reads YYDKDF (reference sequence). The CDR3 has 16 residues. The V end lost 0 bases, the J end lost 3 bases, and 12 bases lay between the germline ends. The CDR3 region is CATSRDRAGSYNEQFF. In DNA form, the CDR3 reads TGTGCCACCAGCAGAGATCGGGCAGGCAGCTACAATGAGCAGTTCTTC.

This clonotype has a count of ten or more. The rearrangement links TRBV9 to TRBJ1-1; D is ambiguous. Trimming pared 0 bases from V and 1 base from J, leaving 4 bases between. Germline-derived CDR1 and CDR2 are SGDLS and YYNGEE. This CDR3 spans 13 amino acids. CDR3 residues: CASSVDGNTEAFF. The CDR3 region has the DNA TGTGCCAGCAGCGTAGATGGGAACACTGAAGCTTTCTTT.

This clonotype came up many times. The rearrangement links TRBV11-2 to TRBJ1-1; D is uncertain. Trimming cost V 1 base and J 3 bases, with 9 bases left between them. This CDR3 is 14 amino acids long. The germline CDR1 and CDR2 sequences are SGHAT and FQNNGV. CDR3 in DNA: TGTGCCAGCAGCTTAGGTCGGGTAGACACTGAAGCTTTCTTT. This codes for CASSLGRVDTEAFF.

The sample holds many counts of this clonotype. V usage is TRBV5-5 and J usage is TRBJ2-1; 11 bases are shared with TRBD2. The CDR3 is 18 residues long. Looked up from germline, CDR1 is SGHKS and CDR2 is YYEKEE (reference sequence). V trimming: 0 bases; J trimming: 6 bases; junction bases outside the gene matches: 11. The CDR3 loop reads CASSLALAGGFGSNEQFF. The CDR3 nucleotides are TGTGCCAGCAGCTTGGCGCTAGCGGGAGGTTTCGGGTCCAATGAGCAGTTCTTC.

This clonotype was seen ten or more times. V usage is TRBV20-1 and J usage is TRBJ1-2, with D unclear. This CDR3 region has 12 residues. V was trimmed by 5 bases and J by 1 base, leaving 8 bases between them. Per germline, CDR1 DFQATT and CDR2 SNEGSKA (reference sequence). The CDR3 loop is CSASQDNYGYTF. For the CDR3, the DNA is TGCAGTGCTTCCCAGGATAACTATGGCTACACCTTC.

This clonotype was seen many times. The rearrangement uses TRBV7-3 and TRBJ2-1, with 10 nucleotides matching TRBD2. Germline V lookup: CDR1 SGHTA, CDR2 FQGTGA. This CDR3 has 15 residues. V lost 6 bases to trimming and J lost 9 bases; unmatched junction nucleotides: 11. For the CDR3, the DNA is TGTGCCAGCAGTCCGAAGCTAGCGGGAGTGGTTGAGCAGTTCTTC. Residues: CASSPKLAGVVEQFF. The whole variable domain, remainder taken from reference TRBV7-3 and TRBJ2-1, is GAGVSQTPSNKVTEKGKYVELRCDPISGHTALYWYRQSLGQGPEFLIYFQGTGAADDSGLPNDRFFAVRPEGSVSTLKIQRTERGDSAVYLCASSPKLAGVVEQFFGPGTRLTVL.

This clonotype was counted at least ten times. The chain has TRBV10-3 and TRBJ2-1; TRBD2 matches at 7 bases. Germline trimming cut 8 bases from V and 8 bases from J; bases unmatched to any gene: 12. Germline assignment: CDR1 ENHRY and CDR2 SYGVKD. There are 14 residues in the CDR3. CDR3 sequence: CAIRREQALDEQFF. The CDR3 nucleotides are TGTGCCATCCGGCGGGAGCAGGCCTTGGATGAGCAGTTCTTC.

This clonotype was detected many times. This chain links TRBV20-1 with TRBJ2-5, with TRBD1 matching over 9 bases. With 7 bases clipped from V and 1 base from J, the junction kept 4 bases outside the gene matches. The V gene's germline CDR1 is DFQATT and CDR2 SNEGSKA (reference sequence). The CDR3 is 13 residues long. In DNA form, the CDR3 reads TGCAGTGTTAGGGACAGGGCCCAAGAGACCCAGTACTTC. Encoded protein: CSVRDRAQETQYF.

This clonotype was seen at least ten times. The V and J genes are TRBV2 and TRBJ2-1, with 9 bases aligning to TRBD2. V was pared by 6 bases and J by 8 bases, with 23 bases of the junction left unmatched. The CDR3 sequence is 19 residues long. The germline CDR1 and CDR2 sequences are SNHLY and FYNNEI. CDR3 loop: CASRGERGGGRAHGDEQFF. CDR3 nucleotide sequence: TGTGCCAGCAGGGGGGAGCGTGGGGGCGGGAGGGCCCATGGAGATGAGCAGTTCTTC. Drawing the rest from reference TRBV2 and TRBJ2-1, the complete variable domain is EPEVTQTPSHQVTQMGQEVILRCVPISNHLYFYWYRQILGQKVEFLVSFYNNEISEKSEIFDDQFSVERPDGSNFTLKIRSTKLEDSAMYFCASRGERGGGRAHGDEQFFGPGTRLTVL.

The genes are TRBV7-8 and TRBJ1-4; no reliable D call. The V gene's germline CDR1 is SGHVS and CDR2 FQNEAQ. The CDR3 is 14 amino acids. Between the trimmed V and J ends, which lost 10 bases and 3 bases, there was a span of 15 bases. CDR3 bases: TGTGCCATCGGCCCCGGGCATCCTAATGAAAAACTGTTTTTT. Its protein is CAIGPGHPNEKLFF.

This clonotype was picked up many times. CDR3 sequence (DNA): TGTGCCATCAGTGGAGAGGGAGTTGCAGATACGCAGTATTTT. It codes for CAISGEGVADTQYF. The rearrangement joins TRBV10-3 to TRBJ2-3, with D tentatively TRBD2 (5 bases). V lost 4 bases, J lost 4 bases, and 12 bases lay in between. Germline V lookup: CDR1 ENHRY, CDR2 SYGVKD. The CDR3 loop spans 14 amino acids.

This clonotype has at least ten counts. The J gene is TRBJ1-4, the V gene TRBV28; no clear D gene. CDR1 is MDHEN, CDR2 SYDVKM, per germline. The CDR3 consists of 16 residues. Trimming stripped 4 bases from V and 0 bases from J, with 12 bases between. The CDR3 here is CASSSRRPATNEKLFF. CDR3 in DNA: TGTGCCAGCAGTTCCCGCCGTCCTGCAACTAATGAAAAACTGTTTTTT.

This clonotype was counted ten times or more. This chain links TRBV28 with TRBJ1-1, with no clear D. The V and J ends lost 4 bases and 3 bases respectively, with 9 bases between them. Germline V gene sequence: CDR1 MDHEN, CDR2 SYDVKM. This CDR3 is 13 amino acids long. This chain's CDR3 is CASSSRPDTEAFF. DNA for the CDR3: TGTGCCAGCAGTTCCCGACCGGACACTGAAGCTTTCTTT.

This clonotype was detected ten times or more. The J gene is TRBJ2-6, the V gene TRBV5-1, with 12 bases lining up with TRBD2. This CDR3 is 17 amino acids long. Germline CDR1 is SGHRS and CDR2 is YFSETQ. Trimming took 3 bases from V and 0 from J; bases not matched to a gene: 1. The DNA of the CDR3 is TGCGCCAGCAGCTGGACTAGCGGGGACTCTGGGGCCAACGTCCTGACTTTC. It encodes CASSWTSGDSGANVLTF. Filled out from reference TRBV5-1 and TRBJ2-6, the complete variable domain reads KAGVTQTPRYLIKTRGQQVTLSCSPISGHRSVSWYQQTPGQGLQFLFEYFSETQRNKGNFPGRFSGRQFSNSRSEMNVSTLELGDSALYLCASSWTSGDSGANVLTFGAGSRLTVL.

The gene calls are TRBV28 and TRBJ2-7; 8 bases line up with TRBD2. This CDR3 is 13 amino acids long. Germline CDR1 and CDR2: MDHEN and SYDVKM. V was pared by 5 bases and J by 2 bases, with 2 bases of the junction left unmatched. The chain's CDR3 is CASSTSGPYEQYF. The CDR3 DNA reads as TGTGCCAGCAGTACTAGCGGTCCCTACGAGCAGTACTTC.

This clonotype was counted many times. This chain uses TRBV5-1 with TRBJ2-1; no clear D. The V gene's germline CDR1 is SGHRS and CDR2 YFSETQ. Between the trimmed V and J ends, which lost 0 bases and 6 bases, there was a span of 4 bases. This CDR3 region has 12 residues. DNA of the CDR3: TGCGCCAGCAGCTTGGCCGGCAATGAGCAGTTCTTC. This sequence encodes CASSLAGNEQFF.

This clonotype appeared many times. The chain is built from TRBV29-1 and TRBJ1-6, with a weak D call TRBD1 (6 bases). This CDR3 is built from 13 residues. With 6 bases removed from V and 7 bases from J, the gap between germline ends came to 13 bases. Germline values: CDR1 SQVTM, CDR2 ANQGSEA. CDR3 nucleotides: TGCAGCGTCCTGGAGGGGGTCAATTCACCCCTCCACTTT. This sequence encodes CSVLEGVNSPLHF.

The chain joins TRBV6-2 or TRBV6-3 to TRBJ2-7, with 9 bases lining up with TRBD2. The V gene's germline CDR1 is MNHEY and CDR2 SVGEGT. The trim removed 6 bases at V and 6 bases at J, leaving 15 bases unmatched. The CDR3 totals 16 residues. This CDR3 reads CASSTGTSWRLGEQYF. The CDR3 nucleotides read TGTGCCAGCAGCACCGGGACTAGCTGGAGGCTGGGCGAGCAGTACTTC.

This clonotype has a count of ten or more. The chain employs TRBV14 and TRBJ2-3, with no clear D. CDR1 is SGHDN and CDR2 is FVKESK in the germline V gene. The CDR3 runs 12 residues. The germline V and J ends were trimmed by 6 bases and 6 bases, with 10 bases remaining between them. The CDR3 nucleotides read TGTGCCAGCAGGGCCCACGGGGATACGCAGTATTTT. Amino acid sequence: CASRAHGDTQYF.

The sample holds a few counts of this clonotype. CDR3 in amino acids: CASSGTTYYEQYF. The CDR3 nucleotides are TGTGCCAGCAGCGGGACTACATACTACGAGCAGTACTTC. The V gene is TRBV2, the J gene TRBJ2-7; 7 bases fit TRBD2. With V trimmed by 6 bases and J by 3 bases, 5 bases remained unmatched. This CDR3 is built from 13 residues. Looked up from germline, CDR1 is SNHLY and CDR2 is FYNNEI.